The sequence of this T cell receptor beta chain was determined in a study of blood T cell repertoires in COVID-19. Germline CDR1 MNHEY, CDR2 SMNVEV (reference sequence). V shed 3 bases and J 2 bases; nucleotides not matched to a gene: 10. This CDR3 comprises 18 residues. The protocol was immunoSEQ multiplex PCR, while the TCRdb copy is restricted to in-frame clones and leaves out a portion. The sample yields under 250,000 clones, 80% to 90% seen once. Sequencing was performed on peripheral blood. This chain connects TRBV27 to TRBJ2-1; 10 nucleotides align to TRBD2. The sequence was obtained from a man aged 45-60 years with active or convalescent COVID-19. CDR3 region: CASSFRDLSGRAYNEQFF. The CDR3 DNA reads TGTGCCAGCAGTTTTCGGGACCTGAGCGGGAGGGCCTACAATGAGCAGTTCTTC.